Reported below is one TCR beta chain. Its antigen is unidentified. Generated by immunoSEQ multiplex PCR, the TCRdb table keeps only in-frame clones and is missing some. The sample shows tens of thousands of clones, roughly 90% of them seen only once. Germline loops: CDR1 SGDLS, CDR2 YYNGEE. CDR3 length: 14 amino acids. After removal of 4 bases from V and 2 bases from J, the junction contained 6 bases not matched to a gene. This sample stems from a study of lymphopenia after photon versus proton radiotherapy. Overall study findings and caveats: After the lymphocyte nadir, photon-treated repertoires showed oligoclonal expansion, especially of CD8+ Temra cells. Proton therapy kept repertoires fairly stable, unlike photons, which gained effector/memory cells. Larger post-nadir TCR diversity loss correlated inversely with survival in deceased patients.

This sequence was found in a woman in her seventies with pancreatic cancer. The rearrangement links TRBV9 to TRBJ2-7; 7 bases are a match to TRBD2. The material sequenced was peripheral blood, taken from a patient treated with photon-based radiotherapy. This CDR3 reads CASSLAAATYEQYF. The CDR3 DNA is TGTGCCAGCAGCCTAGCGGCGGCCACCTACGAGCAGTACTTC. Full variable domain (remainder filled in from reference TRBV9 and TRBJ2-7): DSGVTQTPKHLITATGQRVTLRCSPRSGDLSVYWYQQSLDQGLQFLIQYYNGEERAKGNILERFSAQQFPDLHSELNLSSLELGDSALYFCASSLAAATYEQYFGPGTRLTVT.